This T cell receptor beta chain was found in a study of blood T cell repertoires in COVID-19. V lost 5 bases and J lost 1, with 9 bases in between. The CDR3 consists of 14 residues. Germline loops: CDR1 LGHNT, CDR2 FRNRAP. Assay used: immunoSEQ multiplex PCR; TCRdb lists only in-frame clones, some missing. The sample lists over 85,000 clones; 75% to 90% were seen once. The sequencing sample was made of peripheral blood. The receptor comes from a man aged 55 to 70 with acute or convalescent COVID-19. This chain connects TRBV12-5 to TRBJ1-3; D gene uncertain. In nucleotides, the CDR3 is TGTGCTAGTGGTCCCCATTTGTCTGGAAACACCATATATTTT. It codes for CASGPHLSGNTIYF.